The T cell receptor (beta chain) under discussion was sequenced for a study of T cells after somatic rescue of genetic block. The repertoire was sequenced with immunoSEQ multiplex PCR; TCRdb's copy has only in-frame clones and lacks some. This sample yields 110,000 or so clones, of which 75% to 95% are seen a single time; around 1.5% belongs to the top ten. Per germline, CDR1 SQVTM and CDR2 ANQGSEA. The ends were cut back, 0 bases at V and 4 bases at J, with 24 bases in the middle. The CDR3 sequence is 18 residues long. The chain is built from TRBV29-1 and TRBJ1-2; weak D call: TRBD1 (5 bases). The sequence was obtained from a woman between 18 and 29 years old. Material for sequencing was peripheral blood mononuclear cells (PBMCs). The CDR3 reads CSVEDRGQRGDRSYGYTF. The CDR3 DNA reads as TGCAGCGTTGAAGATCGGGGTCAACGGGGGGATAGGTCCTATGGCTACACCTTC.